This TCR beta chain was sequenced for a study of CD4+ T cells in melanoma. Study results and caveats: CD8+ T cell, macrophage and B cell function reportedly correlated with neoantigen-specific CD4+ T cells. In melanoma, neoantigen-specific CD4+ T cells reportedly differed in differentiation state.

Comment on this clone: Antigen specificity is unknown.

The repertoire was sequenced with immunoSEQ multiplex PCR; TCRdb's copy has only in-frame clones and lacks some. The data show 140,000 or so clones, 92% seen once. The receptor was isolated from a human donor with melanoma.

CDR3 in DNA: TGTGCCAGCAGTTTGACGCGTTCGGGGACCCAGTACTTC. Translation gives CASSLTRSGTQYF. This chain joins TRBV6-5 and TRBJ2-5; D uncertain. This CDR3 is 13 amino acids long. Per the germline V gene, CDR1 is MNHEY and CDR2 is SVGAGI. The V and J ends lost 4 bases and 7 bases respectively, with 13 bases between them.